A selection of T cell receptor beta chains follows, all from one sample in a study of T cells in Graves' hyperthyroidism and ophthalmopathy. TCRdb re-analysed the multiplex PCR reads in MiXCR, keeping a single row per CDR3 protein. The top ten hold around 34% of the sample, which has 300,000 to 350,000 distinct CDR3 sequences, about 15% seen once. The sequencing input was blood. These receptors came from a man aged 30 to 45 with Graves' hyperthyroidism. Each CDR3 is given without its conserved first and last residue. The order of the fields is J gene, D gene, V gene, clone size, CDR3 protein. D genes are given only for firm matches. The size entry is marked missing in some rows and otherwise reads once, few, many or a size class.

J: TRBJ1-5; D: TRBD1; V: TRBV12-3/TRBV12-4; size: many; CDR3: ASTSRTGGRDQPQH
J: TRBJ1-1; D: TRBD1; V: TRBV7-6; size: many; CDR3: ASSLYEGQGDAEAF
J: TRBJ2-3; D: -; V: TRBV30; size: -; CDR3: AWSLASRAHTQY
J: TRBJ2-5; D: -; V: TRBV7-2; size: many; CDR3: ASSSREEETQY
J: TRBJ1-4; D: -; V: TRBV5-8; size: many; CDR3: ASSLGGATNEKLF
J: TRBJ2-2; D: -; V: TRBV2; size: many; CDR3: ASSGKRANTGELF
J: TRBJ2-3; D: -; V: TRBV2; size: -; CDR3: ASIGGGSVLGTDTQY
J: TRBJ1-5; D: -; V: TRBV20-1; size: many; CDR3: SARETPFRPQH
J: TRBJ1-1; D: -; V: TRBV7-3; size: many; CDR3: ASSWGLDTEAF
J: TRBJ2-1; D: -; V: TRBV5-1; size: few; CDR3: ASSLRVGSEIQQF
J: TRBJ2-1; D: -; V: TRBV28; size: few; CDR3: ASSLGGRGDYNEQF
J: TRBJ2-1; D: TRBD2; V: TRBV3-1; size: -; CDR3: ASSQGLAGAGDEQF
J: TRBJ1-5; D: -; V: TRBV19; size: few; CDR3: ASSTWTYNSNQPQH
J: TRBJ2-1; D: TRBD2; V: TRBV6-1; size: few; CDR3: ASSEGGGRTYNEQF
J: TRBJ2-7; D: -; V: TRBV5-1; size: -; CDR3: ASSLAGATYEQY
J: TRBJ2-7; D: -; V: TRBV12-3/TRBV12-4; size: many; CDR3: ASSFGRPYEQY
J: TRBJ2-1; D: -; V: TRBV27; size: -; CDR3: ASGLPHEEQL
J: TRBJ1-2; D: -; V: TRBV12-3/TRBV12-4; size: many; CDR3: ASSLGGARYGYT
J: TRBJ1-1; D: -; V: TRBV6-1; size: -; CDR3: ASSESLRKGWTEAF
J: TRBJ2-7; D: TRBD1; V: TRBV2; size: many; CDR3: ASSSDRGADEQY
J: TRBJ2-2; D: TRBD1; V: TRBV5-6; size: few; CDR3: ASSYPGQRTGELF
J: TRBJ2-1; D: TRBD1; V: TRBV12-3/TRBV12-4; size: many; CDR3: ASSIGQGATYNEQF
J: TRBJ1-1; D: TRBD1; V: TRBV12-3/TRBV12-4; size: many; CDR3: ASSFPALTGKVYRNTEAF
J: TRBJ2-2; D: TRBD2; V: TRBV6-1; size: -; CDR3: ASSATSASGTGELF
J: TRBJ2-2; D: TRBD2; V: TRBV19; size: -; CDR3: ALKSGTSTGELF
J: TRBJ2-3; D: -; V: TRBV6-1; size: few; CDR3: ASSEMREHTDTQY
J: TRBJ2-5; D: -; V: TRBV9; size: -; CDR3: ASSPFIGSETQY
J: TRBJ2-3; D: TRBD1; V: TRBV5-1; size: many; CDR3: ASSTGQGGDTQY
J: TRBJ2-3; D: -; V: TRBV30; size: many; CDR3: AWSRTSRSDTQY
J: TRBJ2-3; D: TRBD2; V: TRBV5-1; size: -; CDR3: ASSQGTSGTLTDTQY
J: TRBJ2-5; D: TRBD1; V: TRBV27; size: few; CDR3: ASMDPRVRAKGARETQY
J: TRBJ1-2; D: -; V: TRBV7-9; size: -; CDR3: ASSLGRGQEEGGYT
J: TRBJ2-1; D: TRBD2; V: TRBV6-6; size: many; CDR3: ASSYFPSGTSGRKSYNEQF
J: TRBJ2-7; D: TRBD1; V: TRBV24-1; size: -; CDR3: ATSNTGTGAYEQY
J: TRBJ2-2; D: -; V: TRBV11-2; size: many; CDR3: ASSYSLAQNTGELF
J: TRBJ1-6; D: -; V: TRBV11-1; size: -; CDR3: ASTTGYNSPLH
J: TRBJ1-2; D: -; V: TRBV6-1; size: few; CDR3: ASSEWGNGGYT
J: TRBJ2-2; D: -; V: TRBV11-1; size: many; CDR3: ASSLAGYEGNTGELF
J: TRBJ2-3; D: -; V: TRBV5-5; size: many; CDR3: ASSGAGTAWTTDTQY
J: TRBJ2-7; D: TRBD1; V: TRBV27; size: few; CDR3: ASSARAGTGPYEQY
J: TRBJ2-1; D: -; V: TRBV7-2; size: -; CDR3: ASSHRGVNEQF
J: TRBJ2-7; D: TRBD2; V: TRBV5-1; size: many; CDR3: ASRGLAGSYEQY
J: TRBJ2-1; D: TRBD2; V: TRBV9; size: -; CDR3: ASSNLAGANEQF
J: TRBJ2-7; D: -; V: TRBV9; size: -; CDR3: ASSVTQVGYEQY
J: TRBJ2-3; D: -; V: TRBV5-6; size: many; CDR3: ASSLVLEAPELSDTQY
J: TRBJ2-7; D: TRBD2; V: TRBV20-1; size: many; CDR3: SARDRTSGSTYEQY
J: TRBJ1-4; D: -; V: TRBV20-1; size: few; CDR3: SGGGESEKLF
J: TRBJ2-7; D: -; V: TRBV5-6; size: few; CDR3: ASGQGFDEQY
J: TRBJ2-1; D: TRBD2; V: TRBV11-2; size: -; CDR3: ASSRRGAGGDNEQF
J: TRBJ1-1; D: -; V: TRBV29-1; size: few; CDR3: SASRGYTEAF
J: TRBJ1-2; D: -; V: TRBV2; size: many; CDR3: ASRVEPGSNYGYT
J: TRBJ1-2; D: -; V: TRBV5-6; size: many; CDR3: ASSLPMDALEGYT
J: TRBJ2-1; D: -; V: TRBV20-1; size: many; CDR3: SATLTLSYNEQF
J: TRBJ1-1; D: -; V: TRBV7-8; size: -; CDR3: ASSWDGTEAS
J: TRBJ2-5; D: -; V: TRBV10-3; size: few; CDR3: AISERGQEGETQY
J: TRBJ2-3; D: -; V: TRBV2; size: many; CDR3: ASRSPGLRTDTQY